The entry below describes one T cell receptor (beta chain). This entry comes from a study of cytomegalovirus exposure and HLA in healthy donors. Vbeta (60) and Jbeta (13) primers were used in the PCR. Sequenced by immunoSEQ multiplex PCR; TCRdb stores in-frame clones only, minus some. This table holds 170,000 or so clones, about 82% found once. Germline V gene lookup returns CDR1 SGHRS and CDR2 YFSETQ. This CDR3 has 15 residues. V shed 3 bases and J 3 bases; nucleotides not matched to a gene: 4. The chain combines TRBV5-1 with TRBJ2-2; 8 bases align to TRBD2. Specimen: PBMCs. The source is a woman between 45 and 60 years old in good health and CMV-seropositive. CDR3 amino acids: CASSSQAGDTGELFF. The CDR3 nucleotides are TGCGCCAGCAGCTCCCAAGCGGGAGACACCGGGGAGCTGTTTTTT. The whole variable domain, remainder taken from reference TRBV5-1 and TRBJ2-2, is KAGVTQTPRYLIKTRGQQVTLSCSPISGHRSVSWYQQTPGQGLQFLFEYFSETQRNKGNFPGRFSGRQFSNSRSEMNVSTLELGDSALYLCASSSQAGDTGELFFGEGSRLTVL.